The 26 T cell receptor beta chains given below trace back to one sample, sequenced in a study of blood T cell repertoires in COVID-19. The data were produced by immunoSEQ multiplex PCR, yet TCRdb's version contains in-frame clones alone and is incomplete. The table lists roughly 150,000 clones, about 85% of them singletons. The sequencing input was peripheral blood. These receptors came from a woman aged 55-70 years with COVID-19, enrolled during active disease.

The chain recombines TRBV6-6 with TRBJ2-3; D ambiguous. Trimming took 6 bases from V and 0 from J, leaving 4 bases between them. CDR1 and CDR2 (germline): MNHNY, SVGAGI (reference sequence). CDR3 size: 12 residues. Here the CDR3 reads CASSVSTDTQYF. The CDR3, as DNA: TGTGCCAGCAGCGTAAGCACAGATACGCAGTATTTT.

The chain links TRBV5-4 to TRBJ2-1, with a possible D match to TRBD2 (6 bases). Germline assignment: CDR1 SGHNT and CDR2 YYREEE (reference sequence). The CDR3 runs to 16 residues. V dropped 1 base and J dropped 6 bases, with 17 bases sitting between them. The DNA of the CDR3 is TGTGCCAGCAGCTTGAACGGGAGAGGAGCATCCAATGAGCAGTTCTTC. It codes for CASSLNGRGASNEQFF. The full variable domain, its missing parts supplied by reference TRBV5-4 and TRBJ2-1, is ETGVTQSPTHLIKTRGQQVTLRCSSQSGHNTVSWYQQALGQGPQFIFQYYREEENGRGNFPPRFSGLQFPNYSSELNVNALELDDSALYLCASSLNGRGASNEQFFGPGTRLTVL.

The gene calls are TRBV30 and TRBJ1-5; 10 bases map to TRBD1. V lost 3 bases to trimming and J lost 6 bases; unmatched junction nucleotides: 8. Germline V gene data show CDR1 as GTSNPN and CDR2 as SVGIG (reference sequence). The CDR3 covers 15 residues. The CDR3 sequence: CAWSGGQGTGQPQHF. DNA for the CDR3: TGTGCCTGGAGCGGGGGACAGGGGACTGGTCAGCCCCAGCATTTT.

This sequence joins TRBV5-1 and TRBJ2-1; 7 bases match TRBD2. The CDR3 consists of 16 residues. Germline-derived CDR1 and CDR2 are SGHRS and YFSETQ. The ends lost 0 bases at V and 2 bases at J; junction bases unmatched: 5. As DNA, the CDR3 is TGCGCCAGCAGCTTGGCCTCTAGCGGAACCTACAATGAGCAGTTCTTC. This translates into CASSLASSGTYNEQFF.

The chain joins TRBV7-3 to TRBJ2-1, with 9 bases identical to TRBD2. CDR1 SGHTA and CDR2 FQGTGA come from the germline V gene. V lost 5 bases and J lost 5; bases outside the gene matches: 13. This CDR3 comprises 17 residues. CDR3 amino acids: CASSHPGSLAGNNEQFF. The CDR3 DNA sequence: TGTGCCAGCAGCCACCCTGGGTCTCTAGCGGGAAACAATGAGCAGTTCTTC. The complete variable domain, with remaining parts taken from reference TRBV7-3 and TRBJ2-1, reads GAGVSQTPSNKVTEKGKYVELRCDPISGHTALYWYRQSLGQGPEFLIYFQGTGAADDSGLPNDRFFAVRPEGSVSTLKIQRTERGDSAVYLCASSHPGSLAGNNEQFFGPGTRLTVL.

V and J are TRBV27 and TRBJ1-1; the D gene is possibly TRBD1 (5 bases). Trimming stripped 6 bases from V and 8 bases from J, with 25 bases between. The CDR3 sequence is 16 residues long. Germline CDR1 is MNHEY and CDR2 is SMNVEV (reference sequence). CDR3 loop: CASSSWGRAGLAEAFF. The CDR3 DNA reads as TGTGCCAGCAGCAGTTGGGGCCGCGCAGGGCTTGCGGAAGCTTTCTTT.

The chain couples TRBV7-2 to TRBJ1-2; possibly TRBD1 for D (5 bases). The CDR3 extends over 13 amino acids. Trimming pared 1 base from V and 4 bases from J, leaving 7 bases between. The germline CDR1 and CDR2 sequences are SGHTA and FQGNSA. The CDR3 region has the DNA TGTGCCAGCAGCTTAGAAGGGGCCTATGGCTACACCTTC. Translated, it gives CASSLEGAYGYTF.

This clone was recorded a few times. The chain links TRBV27 to TRBJ2-1; tentative D call: TRBD2 (5 bases). Trimming took 5 bases from V and 1 from J, leaving 12 bases between them. Germline lookup yields CDR1 MNHEY and CDR2 SMNVEV (reference sequence). The CDR3 consists of 15 residues. The chain's CDR3 is CASSTGRGSYNEQFF. CDR3 coding DNA: TGTGCCAGCAGTACCGGACGGGGTTCCTACAATGAGCAGTTCTTC.

This clone was seen a single time. The chain uses TRBV18 and TRBJ1-3, with D unresolved. The V and J ends lost 2 bases and 0 bases respectively, with 8 bases between them. The V gene's germline CDR1 is KGHSH and CDR2 LQKENI. The CDR3 spans 15 residues. The CDR3 loop reads CASSPGAGSGNTIYF. CDR3 DNA sequence: TGTGCCAGCTCACCAGGCGCAGGCTCTGGAAACACCATATATTTT.

V is TRBV5-5 and J is TRBJ1-4; D not resolved. V was trimmed by 5 bases and J by 8 bases, leaving 10 bases between them. The CDR3 consists of 12 residues. Germline V gene sequence: CDR1 SGHKS, CDR2 YYEKEE (reference sequence). CDR3 in DNA: TGTGCCAGCAGTGTCCTCGGGGAAAAACTGTTTTTT. The encoded protein is CASSVLGEKLFF.

V gene TRBV10-3 combines with J gene TRBJ2-1; a possible D gene is TRBD1 (6 bases). Per the germline V gene, CDR1 is ENHRY and CDR2 is SYGVKD. The CDR3 is made up of 15 amino acids. The ends were cut back, 2 bases at V and 1 base at J, with 9 bases in the middle. The CDR3 reads CAISENQGSYNEQFF. The CDR3 nucleotides read TGTGCCATCAGTGAGAACCAGGGGTCCTACAATGAGCAGTTCTTC.

To note about this clone: The sample has other DNA sequences that encode this CDR3 too. V and J are TRBV3-1 (or the pseudogene TRBV3-2) and TRBJ1-1; D unclear. Germline V gives CDR1 LGHDT, CDR2 YNNKEL (reference sequence). The CDR3 is 12 amino acids. The V end was cut by 1 base, the J end by 4 bases, with 4 bases between. This chain's CDR3 is CASSQVRTEAFF. CDR3 in DNA: TGTGCCAGCAGCCAAGTCCGCACTGAAGCTTTCTTT.

V usage is TRBV6-5 and J usage is TRBJ1-4; the D gene is possibly TRBD1 (5 bases). This CDR3 has 13 residues. Trimming cost V 5 bases and J 5 bases, with 9 bases left between them. Germline-derived CDR1 and CDR2 are MNHEY and SVGAGI. In DNA, the CDR3 is TGTGCCAGCAGTAAGACAGTCAATGAAAAACTGTTTTTT. Its protein product is CASSKTVNEKLFF.

The J gene is TRBJ1-1, the V gene TRBV19; 9 bases align to TRBD1. This CDR3 contains 15 residues. V trimming: 4 bases; J trimming: 4 bases; junction bases outside the gene matches: 7. In germline, CDR1 is LNHDA, CDR2 SQIVND (reference sequence). DNA of the CDR3: TGTGCCAGTAGTAGTCTAATGGGACAGGGCACTGAAGCTTTCTTT. It translates to CASSSLMGQGTEAFF.

This chain uses TRBV3-1 (or the pseudogene TRBV3-2) with TRBJ1-2; possible D gene TRBD1, 6 bases. The CDR3 has 15 amino acids. Per germline, CDR1 LGHDT and CDR2 YNNKEL (reference sequence). Trimming stripped 8 bases from V and 7 bases from J, with 23 bases between. The CDR3 bases are TGTGCCAGCGGGGGCGGCGGCCAGGGTGGAGCTGGCTACACCTTC. Translating it yields CASGGGGQGGAGYTF.

The chain combines TRBV6-1 with TRBJ1-5; TRBD1 is a possible D gene (5 bases). The ends were cut back, 0 bases at V and 7 bases at J, with 16 bases in the middle. Germline CDR1 reads MNHNS; CDR2 reads SASEGT. This CDR3 is 16 amino acids long. CDR3 DNA sequence: TGTGCCAGCAGTGAAGCGATAGGGGAGGCGAGGCAGCCCCAGCATTTT. Its protein product is CASSEAIGEARQPQHF.

This clone was picked up one time. The chain combines TRBV6-5 with TRBJ1-1, with TRBD1 as a possible D gene (5 bases). V was cut by 8 bases and J by 2 bases, with 15 bases left in between. The length of the CDR3 is 14 residues. From germline, CDR1 is MNHEY and CDR2 SVGAGI. Written as DNA, the CDR3 is TGTGCCAGCCGGGACTACTCTAGAAACACTGAAGCTTTCTTT. Translating gives CASRDYSRNTEAFF.

This chain links TRBV14 with TRBJ1-2; 10 nucleotides agree with TRBD1. CDR1 and CDR2 from the germline V gene are SGHDN and FVKESK. J lost 8 bases, V lost 4 bases, and 7 bases had no gene match. The CDR3 runs to 14 residues. The CDR3 spells CASSRYRDRGGYTF. For the CDR3, the DNA is TGTGCCAGCAGCCGATACCGGGACAGGGGCGGCTACACCTTC.

The chain couples TRBV14 to TRBJ2-1, with 8 bases lining up with TRBD2. Germline lookup yields CDR1 SGHDN and CDR2 FVKESK. The ends lost 0 bases at V and 6 bases at J; junction bases unmatched: 1. CDR3 length: 14 amino acids. CDR3 DNA sequence: TGTGCCAGCAGCCAAGAGCGGGGGGTCAATGAGCAGTTCTTC. Encoded protein: CASSQERGVNEQFF.

In regard to this clone: Different DNA sequences within this sample yield the same CDR3. The chain links TRBV6-1 to TRBJ1-5; D is ambiguous. Germline-derived CDR1 and CDR2 are MNHNS and SASEGT. V lost 1 base and J lost 0, with 10 bases in between. This CDR3 contains 16 residues. The DNA of the CDR3 is TGTGCCAGCAGTGAAGGGGGAGGCGGTAGCAATCAGCCCCAGCATTTT. Amino acids: CASSEGGGGSNQPQHF.

The chain links TRBV20-1 to TRBJ2-7, with 9 bases matching TRBD2. Trimming removed 3 bases from V and 2 bases from J; junction bases left unmatched: 20. The CDR3 covers 19 residues. CDR1 and CDR2 (germline): DFQATT, SNEGSKA (reference sequence). CDR3 in DNA: TGCAGTGCTAGTGATCACGTCGGGCTAGCGGGAAAATCCCCCTACGAGCAGTACTTC. Its translation: CSASDHVGLAGKSPYEQYF.

J is TRBJ1-2 and V is TRBV4-2, with a weak D call TRBD1 (5 bases). Germline V gene data show CDR1 as LGHNA and CDR2 as YNFKEQ. The CDR3 extends over 16 amino acids. The ends were cut back, 4 bases at V and 0 bases at J, with 15 bases in the middle. CDR3 bases: TGTGCCAGCAGCCTAGAGGGGACGGGAGCTAACTATGGCTACACCTTC. Amino acids: CASSLEGTGANYGYTF.

The chain is built from TRBV5-1 and TRBJ2-3; the D gene is possibly TRBD2 (6 bases). The length of the CDR3 is 14 residues. V was shortened by 4 bases and J by 0 bases, with 9 bases between the two germline ends. Per the germline V gene, CDR1 is SGHRS and CDR2 is YFSETQ. CDR3 loop: CASSPGLSTDTQYF. CDR3 DNA sequence: TGCGCCAGCAGCCCGGGACTTAGCACAGATACGCAGTATTTT.

There are a few counts of this clone. V and J are TRBV2 and TRBJ1-5; D call uncertain. Trimming removed 1 base from V and 2 bases from J, with 12 bases in between. Looked up from germline, CDR1 is SNHLY and CDR2 is FYNNEI. The CDR3 extends over 16 amino acids. The CDR3 nucleotides are TGTGCCAGCAGTGAAGGCGGGGTCGTGGGCAATCAGCCCCAGCATTTT. Its translation: CASSEGGVVGNQPQHF. Combining the CDR3 with reference TRBV2 and TRBJ1-5 gives the whole variable domain EPEVTQTPSHQVTQMGQEVILRCVPISNHLYFYWYRQILGQKVEFLVSFYNNEISEKSEIFDDQFSVERPDGSNFTLKIRSTKLEDSAMYFCASSEGGVVGNQPQHFGDGTRLSIL.

The J gene is TRBJ2-5, the V gene TRBV15, with D perhaps matching TRBD1 (7 bases). CDR1 and CDR2 (germline): LNHNV, YYDKDF (reference sequence). V gave up 0 bases and J gave up 4 bases, with 21 bases separating them. The CDR3 has 18 residues. For the CDR3, the DNA is TGTGCCACCAGCAGAGATCCCCCCAGCAGGGGGGTCGGAGAGACCCAGTACTTC. Its protein is CATSRDPPSRGVGETQYF.

The V call is TRBV2, the J call TRBJ1-5; D may be TRBD1 (6 bases). The CDR3 sequence is 17 residues long. From germline, CDR1 is SNHLY and CDR2 FYNNEI. V lost 8 bases and J lost 2, with 22 bases in between. The DNA for the CDR3 is TGTGCCAGCCGTGGGGGCAGTCCGGGGGGCGGCAATCAGCCCCAGCATTTT. Protein product: CASRGGSPGGGNQPQHF.